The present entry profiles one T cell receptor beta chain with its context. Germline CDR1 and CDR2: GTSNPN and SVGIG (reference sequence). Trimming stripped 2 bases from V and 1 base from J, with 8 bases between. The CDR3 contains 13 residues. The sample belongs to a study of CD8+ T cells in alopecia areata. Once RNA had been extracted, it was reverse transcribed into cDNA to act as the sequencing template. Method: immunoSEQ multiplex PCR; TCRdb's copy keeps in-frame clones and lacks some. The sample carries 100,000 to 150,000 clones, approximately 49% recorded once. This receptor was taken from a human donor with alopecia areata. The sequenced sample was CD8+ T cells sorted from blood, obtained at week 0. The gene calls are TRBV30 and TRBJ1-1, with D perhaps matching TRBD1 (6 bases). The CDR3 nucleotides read TGTGCCTGGAGTCAGGGGTGGAACACTGAAGCTTTCTTT. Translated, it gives CAWSQGWNTEAFF.